A selection of T cell receptor beta chains follows, all from one sample in a study of PD-1 blockade in classical Hodgkin lymphoma. The data were produced by immunoSEQ multiplex PCR, yet TCRdb's version contains in-frame clones alone and is incomplete. The sample has 20,000 to 25,000 clones, 85% to 95% seen once. Source material: CD4+ T cells from blood. These receptors came from a human donor with classical Hodgkin lymphoma. Each CDR3 is given with its conserved first and last residue. The D gene is left open where the match is weak. Only some rows state a clone size, as once, few, many or a class for expanded clones.

d_gene | abundance | j_gene | v_gene | CDR3nt | CDR3aa
- | - | TRBJ1-2 | TRBV5-3 | TGTGCCAGAAGCTTGGGGTCAGGGGCCAGTGATTATGGCTACACCTTC | CARSLGSGASDYGYTF
- | - | TRBJ2-1 | TRBV27 | TGTGCCAGCTCGGACACATACAATGAGCAGTTCTTC | CASSDTYNEQFF
TRBD2 | - | TRBJ2-7 | TRBV7-9 | TGTGCCAGCAGCCCCGGCGGGAGAGCCTACGAGCAGTACTTC | CASSPGGRAYEQYF
- | once | TRBJ2-1 | TRBV5-1 | TGCGCCAGCAGCGATCAGGGACATCCGAGTGAGCAGTTCTTC | CASSDQGHPSEQFF
- | - | TRBJ2-7 | TRBV5-5 | TGTGCCAGCAGCTTGGTAATCAGGGACTCCTACGAGCAGTACTTC | CASSLVIRDSYEQYF
- | - | TRBJ1-4 | TRBV10-3 | TGTGCCATCAGTGAGGGCCTCCAGGGAGGGGGTGATGAAAAACTGTTTTTT | CAISEGLQGGGDEKLFF
- | once | TRBJ1-3 | TRBV19 | TGTGCCAGTAGTATAGGCAGGGCCCTCTCTGGAAACACCATATATTTT | CASSIGRALSGNTIYF
- | once | TRBJ1-3 | TRBV19 | TGTGCCAGTACCGGGACTGCAGGAAACACCATATATTTT | CASTGTAGNTIYF
TRBD2 | - | TRBJ2-1 | TRBV7-9 | TGTGCCAGCAGCCCTCCGGGGAGACTAGCGGGAGGTAATGAGCAGTTCTTC | CASSPPGRLAGGNEQFF
TRBD1 | few | TRBJ1-1 | TRBV30 | TGTGCCTGGAGTGTACGGCTCAGGGGGAATGCTGAAGCTTTCTTT | CAWSVRLRGNAEAFF
- | - | TRBJ1-1 | TRBV19 | TGTGCCAGTAGAACAGGTTCCGGGCCGGGGAACACTGAAGCTTTCTTT | CASRTGSGPGNTEAFF
TRBD1 | - | TRBJ1-4 | TRBV30 | TGTGCCTGGAGGGACAGGGGGCAGGCAACTAATGAAAAACTGTTTTTT | CAWRDRGQATNEKLFF
- | few | TRBJ1-2 | TRBV19 | TGTGCCAGTAGTTGGGCAGGCGGAAACTATGGCTACACCTTC | CASSWAGGNYGYTF
- | - | TRBJ2-3 | TRBV4-3 | TGCGCCAGCAGCCAAGATCTCCTCTTCCTAGGTTATACGCAGTATTTT | CASSQDLLFLGYTQYF
- | - | TRBJ1-1 | TRBV29-1 | TGCAGCGTTGTATTATGGGACACTGAAGCTTTCTTT | CSVVLWDTEAFF
TRBD2 | - | TRBJ2-5 | TRBV25-1 | TGTGCCAGCAGCGACCTAGCGGGAGTGGGGGAGACCCAGTACTTC | CASSDLAGVGETQYF
TRBD2 | - | TRBJ2-2 | TRBV4-1 | TGCGCCAGCAGCCTCGGGCTAGCGGGGGAAACCGGGGAGCTGTTTTTT | CASSLGLAGETGELFF
TRBD1 | - | TRBJ1-1 | TRBV18 | TGTGCCAGCTCACCACGGACAGGGGAGGGCACTGAAGCTTTCTTT | CASSPRTGEGTEAFF
TRBD1 | - | TRBJ2-5 | TRBV5-1 | TGCGCCAGCAGCTTGAACCACGGACAGGGGCAAGAGACCCAGTACTTC | CASSLNHGQGQETQYF
- | - | TRBJ1-1 | TRBV7-9 | TGTGCCAGCAGCTTAATCTTAACAGGGCCGGGGACTGAAGCTTTCTTT | CASSLILTGPGTEAFF
TRBD1 | - | TRBJ1-2 | TRBV28 | TGTGCCAGCAGTTTACCTTTAAAGGGGGCGGCTTATGGCTACACCTTC | CASSLPLKGAAYGYTF
- | - | TRBJ2-7 | TRBV6-5 | TGTGCCAGCAGCACAGGGAATCAGGAGCAGTACTTC | CASSTGNQEQYF
- | - | TRBJ1-1 | TRBV27 | TGTGCCAGCAGTAGTCACCGGAGGGTCGCTGAAGCTTTCTTT | CASSSHRRVAEAFF
TRBD2 | - | TRBJ2-1 | TRBV4-1 | TGCGCCAGCAGCCAAGGACCCCTGGGGGGGTCGAATGAGCAGTTCTTC | CASSQGPLGGSNEQFF
- | - | TRBJ1-1 | TRBV5-1 | TGCGCCAGCAGCCCGGGGGCGGGACAGAACACTGAAGCTTTCTTT | CASSPGAGQNTEAFF
TRBD2 | - | TRBJ2-1 | TRBV30 | TGTGCCTGGAGTCGTAGTTGGCTAGCGGGAGGTAATGAGCAGTTCTTC | CAWSRSWLAGGNEQFF
- | - | TRBJ2-5 | TRBV6-5 | TGTGCCAGCAGTTACCAGGGACCCCGCCAAGAGACCCAGTACTTC | CASSYQGPRQETQYF
- | few | TRBJ1-2 | TRBV2 | TGTGCCAGCAAGATGGGAACTAACTATGGCTACACCTTC | CASKMGTNYGYTF
- | - | TRBJ2-1 | TRBV5-1 | TGCGCCAGCAGCTTGGTGGGGGATGAGCAGTTCTTC | CASSLVGDEQFF
- | - | TRBJ1-2 | TRBV7-9 | TGTGCCAGCAGCTCCACAAGCGGCGTCTATGGCTACACCTTC | CASSSTSGVYGYTF
TRBD2 | - | TRBJ2-1 | TRBV11-2 | TGTGCCAGCAGCTTATTCAGCGGGGGGGCGCTGAATGAGCAGTTCTTC | CASSLFSGGALNEQFF
TRBD1 | - | TRBJ2-7 | TRBV6-1 | TGTGCCAGCAGTCTAAGGGACAGGGGCGACGAGCAGTACTTC | CASSLRDRGDEQYF
TRBD1 | - | TRBJ2-7 | TRBV30 | TGTGCCTGCTCCCAACAGGGGGCGTTCTACGAGCAGTACTTC | CACSQQGAFYEQYF
- | - | TRBJ1-2 | TRBV10-3 | TGTGCCATCAGTGAGGACGGTGACTATGGCTACACCTTC | CAISEDGDYGYTF
- | - | TRBJ2-5 | TRBV21-1 | TGTGCCAGCAGTCTCCCGGACAGGGTCGAAGAGACCCAGTACTTC | CASSLPDRVEETQYF
- | - | TRBJ1-2 | TRBV7-9 | TGTGCCAGCAGCTCTCGGACGGGAATTAACTATGGCTACACCTTC | CASSSRTGINYGYTF
TRBD1 | - | TRBJ2-1 | TRBV5-1 | TGCGCCAGCAGCTTGGGGACAGGGGAGCATGAGCAGTTCTTC | CASSLGTGEHEQFF
- | - | TRBJ1-2 | TRBV6-1 | TGTGCCAGCAGCGACACCCGAGCTAACTATGGCTACACCTTC | CASSDTRANYGYTF
TRBD1 | - | TRBJ2-7 | TRBV6-1 | TGTGCCAGCAGTGGCCCTCGGACAGGGGGCTCGAGGGAGCAGTACTTC | CASSGPRTGGSREQYF
- | - | TRBJ1-5 | TRBV10-2 | TGCGCCAGCAGTGGATTGGGGATCTCAACACCTCCCCAGCCCCAGCATTTT | CASSGLGISTPPQPQHF
- | - | TRBJ2-1 | TRBV5-1 | TGCGCCAGCAGCCCGGGGGCTGCCTACTCCTACAATGAGCAGTTCTTC | CASSPGAAYSYNEQFF
- | - | TRBJ2-1 | TRBV11-3 | TGTGCCAGCAGCTTAGACGGGTACTCCTACAATGAGCAGTTCTTC | CASSLDGYSYNEQFF
- | - | TRBJ2-7 | TRBV28 | TGTGCCAGCGCTAAGGGGGGGATCCTGCACGAGCAGTACTTC | CASAKGGILHEQYF
TRBD1 | - | TRBJ1-1 | TRBV6-5 | TGTGCCAGCGGGGGGACAGGCTTTTCTGAAGCTTTCTTT | CASGGTGFSEAFF
- | - | TRBJ1-1 | TRBV5-1 | TGCGCCAGCAGCTACCGACAGATGAACACTGAAGCTTTCTTT | CASSYRQMNTEAFF
TRBD2 | - | TRBJ2-3 | TRBV6-1 | TGTGCCAGCGAGCGGGAGGGCACAGATACGCAGTATTTT | CASEREGTDTQYF
TRBD1 | few | TRBJ2-2 | TRBV9 | TGTGCCAGCAGCGTCCGGGACAGCCTCGGGGAGCTGTTTTTT | CASSVRDSLGELFF
TRBD1 | - | TRBJ2-2 | TRBV23-1 | TGCGCCAGCAGTCACCCCAGGGGACAGGAGAACACCGGGGAGCTGTTTTTT | CASSHPRGQENTGELFF
- | once | TRBJ2-3 | TRBV5-4 | TGTGCCAGCAGCTTGAGTCAGGGCACAGATACGCAGTATTTT | CASSLSQGTDTQYF
- | once | TRBJ2-2 | TRBV7-8 | TGTGCCAGCAGCCCCCGCTTTGCCGGAGGGCTGTTTTTT | CASSPRFAGGLFF
TRBD1 | - | TRBJ2-1 | TRBV7-7 | TGTGCCAGCAGCTTAGAACAGGGGGCATCCCAGTTCTTC | CASSLEQGASQFF
- | - | TRBJ2-7 | TRBV28 | TGTGCCAGCAGTTTACTACTAAGGGGGACACGGGACGAGCAGTACTTC | CASSLLLRGTRDEQYF
- | - | TRBJ2-2 | TRBV5-1 | TGCGCCAGCAGCATCCGACTAGTTTCCCCCGGGGAGCTGTTTTTT | CASSIRLVSPGELFF
TRBD1 | - | TRBJ2-7 | TRBV20-1 | TGCAGTGGACAGGGAAGGTACGAGCAGTACTTC | CSGQGRYEQYF